These 10 T cell receptor beta chains came from one sample sequenced in a study of T cells after yellow fever vaccination. From the 5' RACE reads, TCRdb called clonotypes with MiXCR, one entry per CDR3 protein. Of 100,000 to 150,000 distinct CDR3 sequences detected, almost 9% appear once; the ten largest clones hold 30% to 40%. Material: CD8+ T cells sorted from PBMCs, obtained on the day of the yellow fever booster vaccination. The receptors derive from a young man who received the YFV17D yellow fever vaccine.

This clonotype came up many times. The chain combines TRBV7-6 with TRBJ2-3; TRBD2 matches 12 bases. Germline assignment: CDR1 SGHVS and CDR2 FNYEAQ. Trimming took 4 bases from V and 5 from J; bases not matched to a gene: 4. CDR3 length: 15 amino acids. CDR3 amino acids: CASSSLAGGQDTQYF. For the CDR3, the DNA is TGTGCCAGCAGCTCTCTAGCGGGGGGGCAAGATACGCAGTATTTT.

Only a few counts were recorded for this clonotype. The CDR3 DNA reads TGCAGCGTTGAAGACCGGGGACAGCAAGAGACCCAGTACTTC. Translation: CSVEDRGQQETQYF. This chain joins TRBV29-1 and TRBJ2-5; 7 bases match TRBD1. V was pared by 0 bases and J by 2 bases, with 3 bases of the junction left unmatched. Germline CDR1 and CDR2: SQVTM and ANQGSEA. The CDR3 runs to 14 residues.

This clonotype was recorded a few times. This chain connects TRBV14 to TRBJ2-2; the D is unclear. V lost 5 bases and J lost 1, with 5 bases in between. Germline V gives CDR1 SGHDN, CDR2 FVKESK. The CDR3 runs to 13 residues. For the CDR3, the DNA is TGTGCCAGCAGCTCACAGAACACCGGGGAGCTGTTTTTT. Encoded protein: CASSSQNTGELFF.

This clonotype is medium-sized within its sample. This rearrangement joins TRBV18 to TRBJ1-5; no clear D. Between the trimmed V and J ends, which lost 3 bases and 0 bases, there was a span of 12 bases. The CDR3 is made up of 16 amino acids. The germline CDR1 and CDR2 sequences are KGHSH and LQKENI. The CDR3 sequence is CASSPSGRYSNQPQHF. For the CDR3, the DNA is TGTGCCAGCTCACCCTCCGGACGGTATAGCAATCAGCCCCAGCATTTT.

The chain carries TRBV7-3 and TRBJ2-2; TRBD1 is a possible D gene (7 bases). V was trimmed by 2 bases and J by 6 bases, leaving 10 bases between them. Germline V gene lookup returns CDR1 SGHTA and CDR2 FQGTGA. The CDR3 loop spans 14 amino acids. CDR3 nucleotide sequence: TGTGCCAGCAGCTTAGGAGGGGGCTCCGGGGAGCTGTTTTTT. As protein: CASSLGGGSGELFF.

This clonotype was observed at least ten times. The chain links TRBV4-1 to TRBJ2-1, with 10 bases matching TRBD1. The ends lost 4 bases at V and 4 bases at J; junction bases unmatched: 4. This CDR3 region has 15 residues. Germline V lookup: CDR1 MGHRA, CDR2 YSYEKL. In DNA, the CDR3 is TGCGCCAGCAGCCGCGGACAGGGGGGATACAATGAGCAGTTCTTC. This sequence encodes CASSRGQGGYNEQFF.

This clonotype was observed many times. The V call is TRBV21-1, the J call TRBJ2-7. TRBV21-1 is designated a pseudogene. This CDR3 is 16 amino acids long. The CDR3 sequence: CASSKLRGRRNYEQYV. The CDR3 DNA sequence: TGTGCCAGCAGCAAACTTAGAGGCCGTCGGAATTACGAGCAGTACGTC.

The table lists this clonotype with a few counts. This chain joins TRBV9 and TRBJ1-2; D is unclear. The V and J ends lost 4 bases and 5 bases respectively, with 21 bases between them. There are 16 residues in the CDR3. The germline V gene encodes CDR1 SGDLS and CDR2 YYNGEE. CDR3 loop: CASSNTGLRTVYGYTF. Here the CDR3 DNA reads TGTGCCAGCAGCAACACCGGACTGAGGACGGTTTATGGCTACACCTTC.

The rearrangement uses TRBV4-1 and TRBJ2-7; D perhaps matches TRBD1 (6 bases). Per germline, CDR1 MGHRA and CDR2 YSYEKL. V was trimmed by 1 base and J by 0 bases, leaving 13 bases between them. The CDR3 spans 16 residues. The CDR3 sequence: CASSQGAQGRSYEQYF. CDR3 DNA: TGCGCCAGCAGCCAAGGTGCACAGGGACGCTCCTACGAGCAGTACTTC.

This clonotype was detected only a few times. The chain combines TRBV25-1 with TRBJ2-7; 14 bases match TRBD2. The CDR3 totals 17 residues. Germline values: CDR1 MGHDK, CDR2 SYGVNS. V was pared by 4 bases and J by 4 bases, with 9 bases of the junction left unmatched. CDR3 coding DNA: TGTGCCAGCAGTGGGGGGACTAGCGGGGGCCAGCCGTACGAGCAGTACTTC. It specifies CASSGGTSGGQPYEQYF.